This TCR beta chain comes out of a study of T cell changes during pregnancy in multiple sclerosis (dated by TCRdb to between 2018 and 2021). A note on the overall study: The study looked at changes in the T cell repertoire across pregnancy in women with multiple sclerosis.

For this clone: The specificity of this receptor is unknown. No quality values exist for individual bases; no much larger clone is one base distant.

Its CDR3 holds 12 amino acids, cysteine through phenylalanine. The read is trimmed to its CDR3 DNA, 36 bases read in frame from base 1. For this chain, trimming is 7 bases at the V end and 3 bases at the J end, and the number of junction bases without a gene match is 3. The germline V gene gives CDR1 as SQVTM and CDR2 as ANQGSEA. The library was generated by the immunoSEQ multiplex PCR assay. TCRdb re-hosts the immuneACCESS table, in-frame sequences only. Its copies lack some clones; in the studies checked, an unresolved V gene accounts for under half of them, and the cause for the rest is not known. This sample comprises tens of thousands of clones, roughly 90% of them detected only once. 2.5% to 3% of the sample is taken by the ten largest.

The input for sequencing was peripheral blood, taken in the first trimester of pregnancy. The V and J genes are TRBV29-1 and TRBJ2-7; 10 nucleotides in the junction match TRBD1. The clonotype was recovered from a female donor with multiple sclerosis, enrolled in a pregnancy study. The CDR3 region: CSDWTGGYEQYF. The DNA sequence reads TGCAGCGACTGGACAGGGGGCTACGAGCAGTACTTC.